Shown below are 23 T cell receptor beta chains from a single sample sequenced in a study of blood T cell repertoires in COVID-19. Only in-frame clones appear in the TCRdb table, and some are missing; sequencing was by immunoSEQ multiplex PCR. There are 95,000 to 110,000 clones in the sample; about 91% occur only once, and 5.5% to 8% lies in the top ten. The sequencing sample was made of peripheral blood. The receptor source for this set is a man aged 50-60 years with active or convalescent COVID-19.

This chain uses TRBV29-1 with TRBJ2-7, with TRBD1 matching 8 bases. CDR3 size: 15 residues. Unmatched junction bases numbered 6, after V lost 0 bases and J lost 2 bases. Germline assignment: CDR1 SQVTM and CDR2 ANQGSEA. The CDR3 coding sequence is TGCAGCGTTGAAGATTATGGGACAGGCACCTACGAGCAGTACTTC. Residues: CSVEDYGTGTYEQYF.

The rearrangement uses TRBV29-1 and TRBJ2-2; the D is unclear. Germline values: CDR1 SQVTM, CDR2 ANQGSEA. CDR3 length: 11 amino acids. The V end was cut by 7 bases, the J end by 6 bases, with 9 bases between. The CDR3 nucleotides are TGCAGCGCGAGTGAGTCCGGGGAGCTGTTTTTT. Its protein product is CSASESGELFF.

For the CDR3, the DNA is TGTGCCAGTAGTATAGCGCGGGACAGAAAATTGGGGGAAATCAAGCCCCAGCATTTT. Translating it yields CASSIARDRKLGEIKPQHF. The V call is TRBV19, the J call TRBJ1-5, with TRBD1 matching over 7 bases. This CDR3 is 19 amino acids long. Losses at the gene ends were 1 base for V and 8 bases for J; bases not matched to a gene: 20. The germline V gene has CDR1 LNHDA and CDR2 SQIVND (reference sequence).

The chain employs TRBV11-2 and TRBJ2-1, with TRBD2 matching 7 bases. CDR3 length equals 16 residues. The ends lost 4 bases at V and 6 bases at J; junction bases unmatched: 12. The germline V gene encodes CDR1 SGHAT and CDR2 FQNNGV. In nucleotides, the CDR3 is TGTGCCAGCAGCTCCCTTCGGCGGGAGTATGGCAATGAGCAGTTCTTC. Translated: CASSSLRREYGNEQFF.

The table lists this clone with a few counts. The chain uses TRBV6-5 and TRBJ2-4, with D maybe TRBD1 (5 bases). The germline V gene has CDR1 MNHEY and CDR2 SVGAGI. This CDR3 has 15 amino acids. Trimming removed 0 bases at V and 8 bases at J, with 14 bases between. The chain's CDR3 is CASSYSVEQGHIQYF. The DNA of the CDR3 is TGTGCCAGCAGTTACTCGGTGGAGCAGGGTCACATTCAGTACTTC.

The rearrangement links TRBV20-1 to TRBJ2-7; weak D call: TRBD1 (5 bases). Germline CDR1 is DFQATT and CDR2 is SNEGSKA (reference sequence). This CDR3 spans 12 amino acids. Trimming cost V 3 bases and J 4 bases, with 10 bases left between them. The CDR3 here is CSASRQSYEQYF. As DNA, the CDR3 is TGCAGTGCTAGTAGACAGAGTTACGAGCAGTACTTC.

The chain couples TRBV4-3 to TRBJ2-2; D is uncertain. Germline assignment: CDR1 LGHNA and CDR2 YSLEER. This CDR3 spans 16 amino acids. Trimming shortened V by 0 bases and J by 5 bases, and 13 bases separated the two germline ends. CDR3 amino acids: CASSQDRLQLTGELFF. The CDR3 DNA follows: TGCGCCAGCAGCCAAGATAGGCTACAGTTGACCGGGGAGCTGTTTTTT.

The gene calls are TRBV6-2 or TRBV6-3 and TRBJ1-4, with 7 bases lining up with TRBD1. Germline V gene data show CDR1 as MNHEY and CDR2 as SVGEGT. J lost 5 bases, V lost 5 bases, and 8 bases had no gene match. The length of the CDR3 is 15 residues. The CDR3 sequence: CASSPGTAQNEKLFF. The CDR3 DNA is TGTGCCAGCAGTCCAGGGACAGCCCAGAATGAAAAACTGTTTTTT.

The chain links TRBV5-1 to TRBJ2-7; 7 bases match TRBD1. V was pared by 3 bases and J by 2 bases, with 5 bases of the junction left unmatched. Germline CDR1 SGHRS, CDR2 YFSETQ. The CDR3 loop spans 14 amino acids. The CDR3 DNA reads TGCGCCAGCAGCTCCCGGACAGGACCCTACGAGCAGTACTTC. Protein: CASSSRTGPYEQYF.

CDR3 in DNA: TGTGCCACCCTTAAGTCGGGTATCTACAATGAGCAGTTCTTC. It is translated as CATLKSGIYNEQFF. The chain joins TRBV15 to TRBJ2-1; D remains ambiguous. The V end lost 8 bases, the J end lost 3 bases, and 14 bases lay between the germline ends. Germline lookup yields CDR1 LNHNV and CDR2 YYDKDF (reference sequence). The CDR3 length is 14 residues.

This sequence joins TRBV18 and TRBJ2-7; weak D call: TRBD2 (5 bases). Germline-derived CDR1 and CDR2 are KGHSH and LQKENI. V was shortened by 6 bases and J by 7 bases, with 19 bases between the two germline ends. The CDR3 loop spans 14 amino acids. The CDR3 is CASSPTGTGLEQYF. The CDR3 DNA follows: TGTGCCAGCTCCCCGACGGGAACGGGGTTGGAGCAGTACTTC.

This chain joins TRBV19 and TRBJ1-3, with D maybe TRBD1 (6 bases). From germline, CDR1 is LNHDA and CDR2 SQIVND (reference sequence). Trimming stripped 3 bases from V and 0 bases from J, with 12 bases between. The CDR3 has 16 amino acids. The CDR3: CASSIGQTSSGNTIYF. DNA for the CDR3: TGTGCCAGTAGTATCGGACAGACATCCTCTGGAAACACCATATATTTT.

V gene TRBV2 combines with J gene TRBJ1-4, with 9 bases fitting TRBD1. Germline V gene sequence: CDR1 SNHLY, CDR2 FYNNEI. After removal of 8 bases from V and 8 bases from J, the junction contained 6 bases not matched to a gene. The CDR3 is made up of 13 amino acids. The CDR3 DNA is TGTGCCAGCTCACGGGGACAGGGCGAAAAACTGTTTTTT. Amino acids: CASSRGQGEKLFF.

V gene TRBV4-3 combines with J gene TRBJ2-5, with 14 positions matching TRBD2. The CDR3 covers 16 residues. Germline CDR1 is LGHNA and CDR2 is YSLEER. J was trimmed by 5 bases and V by 0 bases; bases with no gene match: 2. The CDR3 DNA reads TGCGCCAGCAGCCAAGATCGGACTAGCGGGAGGGAGACCCAGTACTTC. Translation gives CASSQDRTSGRETQYF.

The rearrangement joins TRBV4-3 to TRBJ1-1; D remains ambiguous. Germline V gene data show CDR1 as LGHNA and CDR2 as YSLEER. V was trimmed by 4 bases and J by 7 bases, leaving 16 bases between them. The CDR3 covers 14 residues. CDR3 loop: CASSPHGRGNEAFF. CDR3 coding DNA: TGCGCCAGCAGCCCCCATGGTCGGGGTAATGAAGCTTTCTTT.

The J gene is TRBJ1-2, the V gene TRBV19, with TRBD1 as a possible D gene (5 bases). The germline V gene encodes CDR1 LNHDA and CDR2 SQIVND (reference sequence). V dropped 5 bases and J dropped 4 bases, with 17 bases sitting between them. The CDR3 is 15 residues long. CDR3 protein: CASSPLVGAGYGYTF. DNA of the CDR3: TGTGCCAGTAGTCCCCTAGTAGGGGCTGGCTATGGCTACACCTTC.

V gene TRBV30 combines with J gene TRBJ2-1; 9 nucleotides agree with TRBD2. The length of the CDR3 is 15 residues. The V and J ends lost 3 bases and 9 bases, in that order; junction bases with no gene match: 12. Germline V gene lookup returns CDR1 GTSNPN and CDR2 SVGIG (reference sequence). DNA for the CDR3: TGTGCCTGGAGACCTTGGACTAGCGAGGGGGGTGAGCAGTTCTTC. Protein: CAWRPWTSEGGEQFF.

The chain has TRBV19 and TRBJ2-7, with 7 bases matching TRBD1. V was pared by 3 bases and J by 1 base, with 3 bases of the junction left unmatched. The CDR3 spans 14 residues. The germline V gene encodes CDR1 LNHDA and CDR2 SQIVND (reference sequence). DNA of the CDR3: TGTGCCAGTAGTATCACGGGACAGTCCTACGAGCAGTACTTC. It codes for CASSITGQSYEQYF.

The V gene is TRBV9, the J gene TRBJ2-1; a possible D gene is TRBD2 (5 bases). V lost 6 bases and J 8 bases, leaving 15 bases between the germline ends. The CDR3 consists of 13 residues. Germline-derived CDR1 and CDR2 are SGDLS and YYNGEE. The CDR3 here is CASTPPAGDEQFF. CDR3 nucleotides: TGTGCCAGCACCCCCCCGGCGGGTGATGAGCAGTTCTTC.

This chain links TRBV7-2 with TRBJ2-7; the D gene is possibly TRBD1 (5 bases). V lost 5 bases, J lost 3 bases, and 14 bases lay in between. CDR3 size: 14 residues. Germline V lookup: CDR1 SGHTA, CDR2 FQGNSA. CDR3 sequence reads: CASSVKGQDYEQYF. The DNA for the CDR3 is TGTGCCAGCAGCGTTAAAGGACAAGACTACGAGCAGTACTTC.

The J gene is TRBJ1-2, the V gene TRBV27; 7 bases line up with TRBD1. The V gene end was trimmed by 2 bases and the J gene end by 3 bases; junction bases not matched to a gene: 12. Per germline, CDR1 MNHEY and CDR2 SMNVEV (reference sequence). The CDR3 totals 17 residues. The CDR3 nucleotides read TGTGCCAGCAGTTTAGGGTCAGGGGGAAGGGGTGACTATGGCTACACCTTC. Protein product: CASSLGSGGRGDYGYTF.

This clone was seen a handful of times. This chain uses TRBV5-1 with TRBJ2-2; maybe TRBD1 (6 bases). This CDR3 is 18 amino acids long. V dropped 2 bases and J dropped 5 bases, with 22 bases sitting between them. From germline, CDR1 is SGHRS and CDR2 YFSETQ. This CDR3 reads CASSFGGVSPHRTGELFF. The CDR3 region has the DNA TGCGCCAGCAGCTTTGGGGGCGTATCTCCCCATCGAACCGGGGAGCTGTTTTTT.

J is TRBJ2-7 and V is TRBV11-2; D is unclear. Germline V gene lookup returns CDR1 SGHAT and CDR2 FQNNGV. V shed 2 bases and J shed 4 bases, with 15 bases lying between them. The CDR3 has 15 residues. The CDR3 protein is CASSLSQAARYEQYF. Here the CDR3 DNA reads TGTGCCAGCAGCTTAAGTCAGGCCGCTCGGTACGAGCAGTACTTC.